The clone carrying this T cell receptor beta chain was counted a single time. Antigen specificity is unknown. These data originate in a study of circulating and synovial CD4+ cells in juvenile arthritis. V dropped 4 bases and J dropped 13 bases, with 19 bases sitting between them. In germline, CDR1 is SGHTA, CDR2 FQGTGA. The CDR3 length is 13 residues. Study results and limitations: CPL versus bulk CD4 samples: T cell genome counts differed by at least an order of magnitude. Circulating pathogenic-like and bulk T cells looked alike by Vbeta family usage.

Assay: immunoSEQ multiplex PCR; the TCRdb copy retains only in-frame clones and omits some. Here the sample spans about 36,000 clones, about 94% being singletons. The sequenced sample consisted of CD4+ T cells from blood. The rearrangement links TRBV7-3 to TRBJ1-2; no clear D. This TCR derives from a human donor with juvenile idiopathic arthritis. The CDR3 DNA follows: TGTGCCAGCAGCTCCGGCCCGGGAGGTTTCGTCACCTTC. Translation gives CASSSGPGGFVTF.